Listed here are 32 T cell receptor beta chains from one sample, sequenced in a study of post-analysis software for immune sequencing data. Whole-study findings and limits: About five TRBV segments, including TRBV5-6, TRBV5-1 and TRBV20-1, were more frequent in patients than controls.

Antigens for these TCRs are unknown. TCR beta cDNA libraries had unique molecular identifiers. One entry per CDR3 protein results from TCRdb running MiXCR on the PCR reads. The table includes approximately 350,000 distinct CDR3 sequences, less than 35% detected once. Sequencing was performed on blood. These TCRs come from a girl aged 10 to 17 with multiple sclerosis.

This clonotype was seen a handful of times. The V gene is TRBV10-2, the J gene TRBJ1-6, with a weak D call TRBD1 (5 bases). Trimming stripped 0 bases from V and 7 bases from J, with 10 bases between. The CDR3 extends over 15 amino acids. Germline lookup yields CDR1 WSHSY and CDR2 SAAADI. The CDR3 here is CASSESFGGNSPLHF. DNA of the CDR3: TGCGCCAGCAGTGAGTCCTTTGGGGGAAATTCACCCCTCCACTTT.

By share, this clonotype counts as medium-sized. The gene calls are TRBV29-1 and TRBJ2-3; the D gene could be TRBD1 or TRBD2 (5 bases each). Germline V gene sequence: CDR1 SQVTM, CDR2 ANQGSEA. Trimming shortened V by 6 bases and J by 2 bases, and 18 bases separated the two germline ends. This CDR3 has 15 residues. CDR3 residues: CSVDQRGAPTDTQYF. The CDR3 region has the DNA TGCAGCGTAGACCAAAGAGGGGCCCCCACAGATACGCAGTATTTT.

The V call is TRBV5-6, the J call TRBJ1-1; D perhaps matches TRBD1 (6 bases). Trimming left V 4 bases short and J 2 bases short, with 15 bases between. Germline lookup yields CDR1 SGHDT and CDR2 YYEEEE. The CDR3 has 15 amino acids. The CDR3 reads CASSRPTGSNTEAFF. CDR3 in DNA: TGTGCCAGCAGCCGACCGACAGGCTCTAACACTGAAGCTTTCTTT. Full variable domain (missing parts from reference TRBV5-6 and TRBJ1-1): DAGVTQSPTHLIKTRGQQVTLRCSPKSGHDTVSWYQQALGQGPQFIFQYYEEEERQRGNFPDRFSGHQFPNYSSELNVNALLLGDSALYLCASSRPTGSNTEAFFGQGTRLTVV.

This clonotype was detected a few times. The chain couples TRBV6-5 to TRBJ1-1, with 7 bases lining up with TRBD1. The CDR3 spans 13 residues. V gave up 7 bases and J gave up 1 base; unmatched junction bases: 3. Germline V gene sequence: CDR1 MNHEY, CDR2 SVGAGI. The CDR3 sequence: CASNQGGNTEAFF. The DNA of the CDR3 is TGTGCCAGCAACCAGGGGGGGAACACTGAAGCTTTCTTT.

This clonotype was detected only a few times. The gene calls are TRBV15 and TRBJ2-3; D not certain. The CDR3 spans 17 residues. Trimming pared 0 bases from V and 0 bases from J, leaving 13 bases between. The germline gives CDR1 LNHNV, CDR2 YYDKDF (reference sequence). The CDR3, as DNA: TGTGCCACCAGCAGAGAGAGATCAGGACCCAGCACAGATACGCAGTATTTT. Its protein is CATSRERSGPSTDTQYF.

The gene calls are TRBV6-5 and TRBJ1-1, with 7 nucleotides matching TRBD1. CDR1 and CDR2 from the germline V gene are MNHEY and SVGAGI. V dropped 6 bases and J dropped 11; count of bases not matched to a gene: 15. The CDR3 contains 14 residues. The CDR3 loop is CASSYLTGREGAFF. CDR3 coding DNA: TGTGCCAGCAGCTATTTGACAGGGAGGGAAGGGGCTTTCTTT.

The chain recombines TRBV5-1 with TRBJ1-1, with D possibly TRBD1 on 5 matching bases. Trimming left V 0 bases short and J 11 bases short, with 20 bases between. From germline, CDR1 is SGHRS and CDR2 YFSETQ. This CDR3 region has 15 residues. The CDR3 here is CASSLVGGQPSRAFF. In DNA, the CDR3 is TGCGCCAGCAGCTTGGTTGGCGGACAACCCAGCAGGGCTTTCTTT. Complete variable domain (other parts from reference TRBV5-1 and TRBJ1-1): KAGVTQTPRYLIKTRGQQVTLSCSPISGHRSVSWYQQTPGQGLQFLFEYFSETQRNKGNFPGRFSGRQFSNSRSEMNVSTLELGDSALYLCASSLVGGQPSRAFFGQGTRLTVV.

The chain carries TRBV29-1 and TRBJ2-5; D is perhaps TRBD2 (7 bases). This CDR3 comprises 13 residues. Trimming cost V 5 bases and J 1 base, with 11 bases left between them. Germline values: CDR1 SQVTM, CDR2 ANQGSEA. CDR3 sequence: CSVRGGAQETQYF. In DNA form, the CDR3 reads TGCAGCGTTAGGGGGGGGGCCCAAGAGACCCAGTACTTC. Full variable domain (outside the CDR3, taken from reference TRBV29-1 and TRBJ2-5): SAVISQKPSRDICQRGTSLTIQCQVDSQVTMMFWYRQQPGQSLTLIATANQGSEATYESGFVIDKFPISRPNLTFSTLTVSNMSPEDSSIYLCSVRGGAQETQYFGPGTRLLVL.

The rearrangement joins TRBV7-9 to TRBJ2-1; D ambiguous. Germline V gives CDR1 SEHNR, CDR2 FQNEAQ (reference sequence). This CDR3 spans 15 amino acids. V was pared by 0 bases and J by 2 bases, with 8 bases between. The CDR3: CASSLAQLTYNEQFF. The CDR3, as DNA: TGTGCCAGCAGCTTAGCGCAGCTCACCTACAATGAGCAGTTCTTC.

V usage is TRBV4-3 and J usage is TRBJ1-1; 7 bases fit TRBD1. CDR1 is LGHNA, CDR2 YSLEER, per germline. Losses at the gene ends were 4 bases for V and 7 bases for J; bases not matched to a gene: 9. CDR3 length: 14 amino acids. CDR3 nucleotides: TGCGCCAGCAGCCTTATACAGGGGCGCGGTGAAGCTTTCTTT. This sequence encodes CASSLIQGRGEAFF.

The gene calls are TRBV7-9 and TRBJ2-7, with D perhaps assigned TRBD1 or TRBD2 (7 bases each). Per the germline V gene, CDR1 is SEHNR and CDR2 is FQNEAQ (reference sequence). V was shortened by 0 bases and J by 2 bases, with 11 bases between the two germline ends. The CDR3 extends over 15 amino acids. The CDR3 DNA follows: TGTGCCAGCAGCTTAGCGCAGGGGGGGACCTACGAGCAGTACTTC. Amino acid sequence: CASSLAQGGTYEQYF.

In nucleotides, the CDR3 is TGTGCCAGCAGCTTAGACGGGGACAGCACAGATACGCAGTATTTT. Its translation: CASSLDGDSTDTQYF. This sequence joins TRBV7-9 and TRBJ2-3; either TRBD1 or TRBD2 may supply D (5 bases each). The germline CDR1 and CDR2 sequences are SEHNR and FQNEAQ (reference sequence). Trimming shortened V by 1 base and J by 0 bases, and 8 bases separated the two germline ends. The CDR3 has 15 residues.

A few counts support this clonotype. This rearrangement joins TRBV11-1 to TRBJ2-1; 14 positions agree with TRBD2. Germline CDR1 reads SGHAT; CDR2 reads FQDESV (reference sequence). Unmatched junction bases numbered 8, after V lost 2 bases and J lost 8 bases. This CDR3 region has 17 residues. CDR3 in amino acids: CASSLFPPGLAGDEQFF. Written as DNA, the CDR3 is TGTGCCAGCAGCTTATTCCCCCCGGGACTAGCGGGGGATGAGCAGTTCTTC.

The chain is built from TRBV6-6 and TRBJ1-5, with 7 bases aligning to TRBD1. V trimming: 6 bases; J trimming: 5 bases; junction bases outside the gene matches: 7. CDR1 MNHNY and CDR2 SVGAGI come from the germline V gene (reference sequence). This CDR3 comprises 14 residues. The CDR3 loop is CASSEDRRYQPQHF. The CDR3, as DNA: TGTGCCAGCAGCGAGGACAGGAGATATCAGCCCCAGCATTTT.

This clonotype was counted only a few times. The CDR3 DNA follows: TGTGCCAGCAGCCAAGATTGGAGCGTAGGAGCCGATACGCAGTATTTT. Translated, it gives CASSQDWSVGADTQYF. The V call is TRBV4-2, the J call TRBJ2-3; no clear D. This CDR3 spans 16 amino acids. CDR1 and CDR2 from the germline V gene are LGHNA and YNFKEQ. Trimming removed 0 bases from V and 6 bases from J, with 16 bases in between.

The V gene is TRBV7-3, the J gene TRBJ2-1; 7 nucleotides agree with TRBD2. Germline CDR1 SGHTA, CDR2 FQGTGA. Trimming removed 4 bases from V and 2 bases from J; junction bases left unmatched: 8. The CDR3 spans 16 residues. CDR3 sequence: CASSYQAGLTYNEQFF. The CDR3 DNA is TGTGCCAGCAGCTACCAAGCGGGGCTAACCTACAATGAGCAGTTCTTC.

This clonotype was counted between two and nine times. The rearrangement joins TRBV24-1 to TRBJ1-2, with TRBD1 matching 8 bases. The V gene end was trimmed by 2 bases and the J gene end by 7 bases; junction bases not matched to a gene: 11. CDR3 length equals 16 residues. The germline gives CDR1 KGHDR, CDR2 SFDVKD. The CDR3 region has the DNA TGTGCCACCAGTGATTCTCAGGGGGCACGGCACGGTGGCTACACCTTC. This translates into CATSDSQGARHGGYTF.

The chain has TRBV12-3 or TRBV12-4 and TRBJ2-7; no reliable D call. The CDR3 totals 16 residues. The V end lost 2 bases, the J end lost 1 base, and 15 bases lay between the germline ends. The CDR3 region is CASSLRVSQRSYEQYF. CDR3 coding DNA: TGTGCCAGCAGTTTAAGAGTCAGCCAGAGGTCCTACGAGCAGTACTTC.

CDR3 nucleotides: TGTGCCAGCAGCGGAGGGGGCCCCAGGGAGCAGTACTTC. Encoded protein: CASSGGGPREQYF. The rearrangement uses TRBV7-2 and TRBJ2-5; maybe TRBD1 (7 bases). The CDR3 extends over 13 amino acids. Germline V gene sequence: CDR1 SGHTA, CDR2 FQGNSA. The V end lost 5 bases, the J end lost 11 bases, and 18 bases lay between the germline ends.

The V and J genes are TRBV20-1 and TRBJ2-7; 12 bases match TRBD2. This CDR3 region has 14 residues. V lost 6 bases, J lost 3 bases, and 6 bases stayed unmatched. The V gene's germline CDR1 is DFQATT and CDR2 SNEGSKA (reference sequence). The CDR3 region has the DNA TGCAGTGCCTCCCGGACTAGCGGGGACTACGAGCAGTACTTC. It specifies CSASRTSGDYEQYF.

This chain links TRBV4-1 with TRBJ1-1, with D tentatively TRBD1 (5 bases). V was shortened by 3 bases and J by 4 bases, with 15 bases between the two germline ends. Germline assignment: CDR1 MGHRA and CDR2 YSYEKL. The CDR3 has 15 amino acids. The DNA for the CDR3 is TGCGCCAGCAGCCAGGGACCGTCAGGGAGCACTGAAGCTTTCTTT. Translation gives CASSQGPSGSTEAFF.

This clonotype was found a few times. This chain connects TRBV20-1 to TRBJ2-3, with a weak D call TRBD2 (5 bases). The CDR3 is 14 residues long. Germline CDR1 DFQATT, CDR2 SNEGSKA (reference sequence). V lost 4 bases and J lost 2, with 13 bases in between. The CDR3 nucleotides read TGCAGTGCTAAGAGGGTAGCACTCACAGATACGCAGTATTTT. Translating it yields CSAKRVALTDTQYF.

V and J are TRBV10-1 and TRBJ1-6; D not certain. Germline-derived CDR1 and CDR2 are WNHNN and SYGVQD (reference sequence). The CDR3 has 14 residues. V was pared by 4 bases and J by 5 bases, with 9 bases between. The CDR3 loop is CASSATSDNSPLHF. The CDR3 DNA reads TGCGCCAGCAGTGCGACCAGCGATAATTCACCCCTCCACTTT.

This clonotype came up a few times. The chain is built from TRBV11-2 and TRBJ2-1; 11 bases are shared with TRBD2. There are 16 residues in the CDR3. V trimming: 1 base; J trimming: 8 bases; junction bases outside the gene matches: 7. CDR1 and CDR2 (germline): SGHAT, FQNNGV. The CDR3 DNA is TGTGCCAGCAGCTTAGGTTTAGCGGGGGGGCCCTATGAGCAGTTCTTC. This gives the protein CASSLGLAGGPYEQFF.

The chain combines TRBV29-1 with TRBJ2-1, with D tentatively TRBD2 (5 bases). The V and J ends lost 6 bases and 0 bases respectively, with 12 bases between them. CDR1 is SQVTM, CDR2 ANQGSEA, per germline. This CDR3 contains 14 residues. CDR3 loop: CSVLAYTSYNEQFF. CDR3 DNA sequence: TGCAGCGTCTTAGCGTATACCTCCTACAATGAGCAGTTCTTC.

The chain recombines TRBV5-1 with TRBJ2-7; the D call may be TRBD1 or TRBD2 (5 bases each). Deletions cut 2 bases from V and 1 base from J, with 16 bases between. This CDR3 contains 16 residues. Germline CDR1 is SGHRS and CDR2 is YFSETQ. The CDR3 region has the DNA TGCGCCAGCAGCTTAGGTAACCGGGACCATTCCTACGAGCAGTACTTC. Its translation is CASSLGNRDHSYEQYF.

The J gene is TRBJ2-4, the V gene TRBV27; D uncertain. Germline V gene data show CDR1 as MNHEY and CDR2 as SMNVEV (reference sequence). The CDR3 has 15 residues. Trimming pared 5 bases from V and 2 bases from J, leaving 13 bases between. DNA for the CDR3: TGTGCCAGCAGTCAAATAGGGATGACCAAAAACATTCAGTACTTC. Its translation is CASSQIGMTKNIQYF.

This chain joins TRBV5-1 and TRBJ2-5; D is ambiguous. Trimming pared 0 bases from V and 2 bases from J, leaving 8 bases between. This CDR3 has 14 residues. Germline CDR1 and CDR2: SGHRS and YFSETQ. The CDR3 spells CASSLVTLQETQYF. CDR3 sequence (DNA): TGCGCCAGCAGCTTGGTAACCCTACAAGAGACCCAGTACTTC.

A few counts support this clonotype. The V and J genes are TRBV4-3 and TRBJ1-4; D not certain. The CDR3 covers 15 residues. CDR1 is LGHNA, CDR2 YSLEER, per germline. The V and J ends lost 4 bases and 8 bases respectively, with 17 bases between them. Written as DNA, the CDR3 is TGCGCCAGCAGCCGTCCATACTTGGCCCAAGAAAAACTGTTTTTT. Translated, it gives CASSRPYLAQEKLFF.

This clonotype was seen a few times. The genes are TRBV5-1 and TRBJ2-3, with 10 bases aligning to TRBD1. Germline assignment: CDR1 SGHRS and CDR2 YFSETQ. V was clipped by 3 bases and J by 4 bases; unmatched bases: 5. The CDR3 runs 15 residues. CDR3 nucleotide sequence: TGCGCCAGCAGCTCGGACAGGGGGTGGGCAGATACGCAGTATTTT. Encoded protein: CASSSDRGWADTQYF.

The gene calls are TRBV24-1 and TRBJ2-5; D perhaps matches TRBD1 (6 bases). The end of the DNA aligns better with TRBJ2-7, so the J call may be wrong. Germline values: CDR1 KGHDR, CDR2 SFDVKD. The CDR3 covers 14 residues. The CDR3 sequence is CAKAQPYRDHEQYF. Here the CDR3 DNA reads TGTGCCAAAGCGCAGCCCTACAGGGACCACGAGCAGTACTTC.

This clonotype was observed a handful of times. The rearrangement uses TRBV5-5 and TRBJ2-7; D gene uncertain. Germline V CDR1 and CDR2: SGHKS, YYEKEE (reference sequence). The CDR3 is 13 residues long. Trimming stripped 4 bases from V and 2 bases from J, with 10 bases between. CDR3 bases: TGTGCCAGCAGCCTCACAGCGCCCTACGAGCAGTACTTC. Amino acid sequence: CASSLTAPYEQYF.